The 19 T cell receptor beta chains reported below all come from one sample, sequenced in a study of beta chain features in type 1 diabetes. The entirety of the isolated RNA underwent reverse transcription, so expressed TCRB transcripts were sequenced. Sequencing was performed with immunoSEQ multiplex PCR; in TCRdb, only in-frame clones are kept and a portion is missing. The sample has over 700,000 clones, roughly a sixth seen once. The material sequenced was naive CD4+ T cells from blood. The receptors were gathered from a woman in her late teens or twenties in good health.

This clone was seen more than once but under ten times. Other DNA sequences of this sample code for an identical CDR3. This rearrangement joins TRBV9 to TRBJ2-1, with D possibly being TRBD2 (6 bases). Germline CDR1 SGDLS, CDR2 YYNGEE. With 0 bases removed from V and 2 bases from J, the gap between germline ends came to 9 bases. The CDR3 is made up of 15 amino acids. The DNA for the CDR3 is TGTGCCAGCAGCGTAGCAGGGAGGACCTACAATGAGCAGTTCTTC. Translated: CASSVAGRTYNEQFF.

This clone has just a few counts. This rearrangement joins TRBV23-1 to TRBJ2-7; the D is unclear. TRBV23-1 is an open reading frame, and its role is uncertain. V was pared by 10 bases and J by 3 bases, with 16 bases between. The CDR3 is made up of 13 amino acids. DNA for the CDR3: TGCGCCACCCAGGCGGCATCGGGCTACGAGCAGTACTTC. Translating it yields CATQAASGYEQYF.

The rearrangement links TRBV27 to TRBJ2-6; D gene uncertain. Germline-derived CDR1 and CDR2 are MNHEY and SMNVEV (reference sequence). This CDR3 comprises 16 residues. Between the trimmed V and J ends, which lost 6 bases and 0 bases, there was a span of 12 bases. The CDR3 region is CASSSEISSGANVLTF. CDR3 sequence (DNA): TGTGCCAGCAGCTCGGAAATTTCCTCTGGGGCCAACGTCCTGACTTTC.

The genes are TRBV6-5 and TRBJ2-3; D perhaps matches TRBD2 (5 bases). Looked up from germline, CDR1 is MNHEY and CDR2 is SVGAGI. The V and J ends lost 2 bases and 2 bases respectively, with 11 bases between them. The CDR3 consists of 15 residues. The CDR3 loop reads CASSYGRGITDTQYF. The DNA for the CDR3 is TGTGCCAGCAGTTACGGGAGAGGGATCACAGATACGCAGTATTTT.

The V call is TRBV7-9, the J call TRBJ2-3; 7 positions match TRBD2. Germline values: CDR1 SEHNR, CDR2 FQNEAQ (reference sequence). The CDR3 totals 16 residues. Unmatched junction bases numbered 10, after V lost 1 base and J lost 6 bases. The CDR3 nucleotides are TGTGCCAGCAGCTTAGGCACGGGGGAGGGCCTTGATACGCAGTATTTT. Translated, it gives CASSLGTGEGLDTQYF.

This clone was detected only a few times. The V gene is TRBV29-1, the J gene TRBJ2-1; 8 bases align to TRBD2. Germline values: CDR1 SQVTM, CDR2 ANQGSEA. The CDR3 extends over 18 amino acids. J gave up 3 bases and V 6 bases, and 19 bases lay outside the gene matches. The CDR3 here is CSVPPFWSGSSRYNEQFF. The CDR3 DNA reads as TGCAGCGTCCCGCCTTTTTGGAGCGGGAGTAGCCGCTACAATGAGCAGTTCTTC.

This clone was seen only a few times. The chain recombines TRBV5-1 with TRBJ2-5, with D perhaps being TRBD1 or TRBD2 (5 bases each). V was pared by 0 bases and J by 4 bases, with 13 bases between. Per germline, CDR1 SGHRS and CDR2 YFSETQ. The CDR3 consists of 15 residues. The CDR3 nucleotides are TGCGCCAGCAGCTTGGAGGGGTCAGGGAGAGAGACCCAGTACTTC. It yields the protein CASSLEGSGRETQYF. The full variable domain, in which reference TRBV5-1 and TRBJ2-5 provide the parts outside the CDR3, is KAGVTQTPRYLIKTRGQQVTLSCSPISGHRSVSWYQQTPGQGLQFLFEYFSETQRNKGNFPGRFSGRQFSNSRSEMNVSTLELGDSALYLCASSLEGSGRETQYFGPGTRLLVL.

The gene calls are TRBV6-6 and TRBJ2-7; possible D gene TRBD1, 6 bases. The ends were cut back, 8 bases at V and 2 bases at J, with 16 bases in the middle. The CDR3 length is 14 residues. CDR1 and CDR2 from the germline V gene are MNHNY and SVGAGI (reference sequence). The CDR3 nucleotides read TGTGCCAGCTCAACCGCAGGGGTTCCCTACGAGCAGTACTTC. This translates into CASSTAGVPYEQYF.

The chain carries TRBV7-9 and TRBJ1-3, with 7 bases identical to TRBD1. V was clipped by 4 bases and J by 0 bases; unmatched bases: 6. Germline-derived CDR1 and CDR2 are SEHNR and FQNEAQ (reference sequence). The CDR3 contains 16 residues. The CDR3 here is CASSWDSLSSGNTIYF. The DNA for the CDR3 is TGTGCCAGCAGCTGGGACAGCCTGTCCTCTGGAAACACCATATATTTT.

The chain is built from TRBV7-2 and TRBJ2-5; 7 bases map to TRBD2. The CDR3 sequence is 15 residues long. The V and J ends lost 1 base and 5 bases, in that order; junction bases with no gene match: 7. The germline V gene encodes CDR1 SGHTA and CDR2 FQGNSA. The CDR3 bases are TGTGCCAGCAGCTTAGGGGGAGGGGATAGGGAGACCCAGTACTTC. This sequence encodes CASSLGGGDRETQYF.

The chain is built from TRBV4-2 and TRBJ2-5, with D perhaps being TRBD1 or TRBD2 (6 bases each). Between the trimmed V and J ends, which lost 0 bases and 5 bases, there was a span of 16 bases. This CDR3 comprises 16 residues. CDR1 is LGHNA, CDR2 YNFKEQ, per germline. CDR3 amino acids: CASSQEQTGAGETQYF. DNA for the CDR3: TGTGCCAGCAGCCAAGAACAAACGGGGGCGGGTGAGACCCAGTACTTC.

The V and J genes are TRBV28 and TRBJ1-4; tentative D call: TRBD1 (5 bases). There are 12 residues in the CDR3. CDR1 is MDHEN, CDR2 SYDVKM, per germline. The V and J ends lost 7 bases and 10 bases respectively, with 13 bases between them. In DNA form, the CDR3 reads TGTGCCAGCACGTTAGGGGCAGGAAAACTGTTTTTT. This sequence encodes CASTLGAGKLFF.

This clone turned up a few times. The chain employs TRBV6-5 and TRBJ2-5, with D perhaps TRBD1 (5 bases). V was shortened by 2 bases and J by 12 bases, with 22 bases between the two germline ends. Germline loops: CDR1 MNHEY, CDR2 SVGAGI. The CDR3 totals 15 residues. The DNA for the CDR3 is TGTGCCAGCAGTTACGATACAAAAAGCTTGGGGCGAGAGTACTTC. It codes for CASSYDTKSLGREYF.

The rearrangement joins TRBV5-4 to TRBJ2-5; D not certain. Trimming cost V 0 bases and J 2 bases, with 5 bases left between them. The germline V gene encodes CDR1 SGHNT and CDR2 YYREEE (reference sequence). This CDR3 region has 13 residues. The DNA for the CDR3 is TGTGCCAGCAGCTTGGAACTACAAGAGACCCAGTACTTC. Encoded protein: CASSLELQETQYF.

The rearrangement joins TRBV4-3 to TRBJ2-1; either TRBD1 or TRBD2 may fit D (6 bases each). Between the trimmed V and J ends, which lost 0 bases and 12 bases, there was a span of 15 bases. The germline V gene has CDR1 LGHNA and CDR2 YSLEER. The CDR3 contains 14 residues. CDR3: CASSQEGGPAAQFF. Here the CDR3 DNA reads TGCGCCAGCAGCCAAGAGGGGGGCCCAGCGGCGCAGTTCTTC.

The J gene is TRBJ2-3, the V gene TRBV7-2, with 10 bases that match TRBD2. Looked up from germline, CDR1 is SGHTA and CDR2 is FQGNSA. The CDR3 length is 15 residues. Germline trimming cut 3 bases from V and 4 bases from J; bases unmatched to any gene: 4. Here the CDR3 reads CASSLSSGRSDTQYF. The CDR3 DNA follows: TGTGCCAGCAGCTTGTCTAGCGGGAGATCAGATACGCAGTATTTT.

The rearrangement joins TRBV11-2 to TRBJ2-1, with TRBD2 matching 8 bases. Per the germline V gene, CDR1 is SGHAT and CDR2 is FQNNGV. Trimming removed 6 bases from V and 6 bases from J; junction bases left unmatched: 10. CDR3 length equals 15 residues. In nucleotides, the CDR3 is TGTGCCAGCAGTCTCGCGGACGGGAGGGCCAATGAGCAGTTCTTC. It codes for CASSLADGRANEQFF.

A remark on this clone: This specimen includes other DNA sequences encoding the same CDR3. The CDR3 DNA is TGCGCCAGCAGCTTGGTTGGCGGGAGGTCCTACGAGCAGTACTTC. It codes for CASSLVGGRSYEQYF. The rearrangement joins TRBV5-1 to TRBJ2-7, with 8 bases matching TRBD2. Trimming at V came to 0 bases and at J to 1 base, leaving 3 bases not matched to a gene. Germline CDR1 and CDR2: SGHRS and YFSETQ. The CDR3 covers 15 residues.

The V gene is TRBV7-8, the J gene TRBJ1-3; D call uncertain. The CDR3 contains 14 residues. V lost 1 base, J lost 4 bases, and 8 bases lay in between. CDR1 and CDR2 (germline): SGHVS, FQNEAQ. CDR3 in amino acids: CASSLVTTGNTIYF. CDR3 sequence (DNA): TGTGCCAGCAGCTTAGTCACGACAGGAAACACCATATATTTT.